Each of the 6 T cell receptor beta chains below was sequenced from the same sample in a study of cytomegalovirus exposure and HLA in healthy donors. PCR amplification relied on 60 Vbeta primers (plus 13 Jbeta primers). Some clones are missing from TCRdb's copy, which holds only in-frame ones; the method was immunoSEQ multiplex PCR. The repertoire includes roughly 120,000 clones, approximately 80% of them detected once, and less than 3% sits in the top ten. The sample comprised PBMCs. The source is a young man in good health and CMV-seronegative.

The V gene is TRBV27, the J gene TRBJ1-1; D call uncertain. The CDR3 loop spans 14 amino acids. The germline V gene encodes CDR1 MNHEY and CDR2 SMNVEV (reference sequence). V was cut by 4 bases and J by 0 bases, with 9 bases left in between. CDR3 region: CASSSGLMNTEAFF. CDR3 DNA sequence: TGTGCCAGCAGTTCAGGATTAATGAACACTGAAGCTTTCTTT.

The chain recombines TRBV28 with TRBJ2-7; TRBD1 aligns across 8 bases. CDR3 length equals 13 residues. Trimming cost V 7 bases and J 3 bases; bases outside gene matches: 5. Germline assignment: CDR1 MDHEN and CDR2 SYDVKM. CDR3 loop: CASNSGGGYEQYF. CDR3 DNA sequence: TGTGCCAGCAACTCAGGGGGCGGCTACGAGCAGTACTTC.

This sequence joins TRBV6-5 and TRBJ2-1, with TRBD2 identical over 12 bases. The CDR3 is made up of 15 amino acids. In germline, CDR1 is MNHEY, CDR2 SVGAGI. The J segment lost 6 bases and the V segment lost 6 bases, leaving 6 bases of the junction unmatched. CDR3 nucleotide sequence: TGTGCCAGCAGCCTAGCGGGAGGGCGCGTCAATGAGCAGTTCTTC. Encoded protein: CASSLAGGRVNEQFF.

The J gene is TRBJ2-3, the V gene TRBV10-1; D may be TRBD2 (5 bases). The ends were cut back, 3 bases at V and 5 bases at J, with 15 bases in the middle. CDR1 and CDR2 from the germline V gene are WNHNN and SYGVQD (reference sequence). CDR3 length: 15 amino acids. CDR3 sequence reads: CASSDSALAKDTQYF. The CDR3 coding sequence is TGCGCCAGCAGTGACTCGGCGCTAGCTAAAGATACGCAGTATTTT.

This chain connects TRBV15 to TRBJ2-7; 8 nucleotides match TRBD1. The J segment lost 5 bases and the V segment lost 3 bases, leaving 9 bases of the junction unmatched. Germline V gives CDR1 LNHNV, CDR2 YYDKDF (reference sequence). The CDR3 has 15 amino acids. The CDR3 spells CATSSVETGDDEQYF. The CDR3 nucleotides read TGTGCCACCAGCAGTGTTGAGACAGGGGATGACGAGCAGTACTTC.

DNA for the CDR3: TGTGCCAGCAGCCAAACCGGACAGCACTACGAGCAGTACTTC. Translating gives CASSQTGQHYEQYF. The rearrangement uses TRBV7-9 and TRBJ2-7; the D gene is possibly TRBD1 (6 bases). Between the trimmed V and J ends, which lost 5 bases and 3 bases, there was a span of 14 bases. This CDR3 has 14 amino acids. Per the germline V gene, CDR1 is SEHNR and CDR2 is FQNEAQ (reference sequence).